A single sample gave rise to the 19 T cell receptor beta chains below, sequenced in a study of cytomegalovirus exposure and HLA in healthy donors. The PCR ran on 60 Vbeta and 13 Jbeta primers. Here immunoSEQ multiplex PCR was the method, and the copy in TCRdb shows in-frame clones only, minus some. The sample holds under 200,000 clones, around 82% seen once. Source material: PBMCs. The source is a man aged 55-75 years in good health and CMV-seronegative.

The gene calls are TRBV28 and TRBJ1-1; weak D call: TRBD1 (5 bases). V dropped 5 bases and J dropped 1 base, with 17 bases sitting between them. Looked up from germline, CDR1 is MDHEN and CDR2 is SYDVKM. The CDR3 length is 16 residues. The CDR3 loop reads CASSPWEGIRNTEAFF. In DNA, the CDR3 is TGTGCCAGCAGTCCCTGGGAGGGGATTAGGAACACTGAAGCTTTCTTT.

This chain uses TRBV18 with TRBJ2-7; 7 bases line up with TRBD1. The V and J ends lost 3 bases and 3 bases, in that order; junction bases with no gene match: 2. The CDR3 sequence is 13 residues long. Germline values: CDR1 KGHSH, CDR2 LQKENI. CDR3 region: CASSPRDSYEQYF. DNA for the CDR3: TGTGCCAGCTCACCCCGGGACAGCTACGAGCAGTACTTC.

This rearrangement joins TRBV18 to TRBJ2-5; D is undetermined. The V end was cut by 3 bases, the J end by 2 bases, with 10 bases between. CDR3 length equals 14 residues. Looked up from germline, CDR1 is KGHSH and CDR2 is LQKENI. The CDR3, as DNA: TGTGCCAGCTCACCTCCGACTTCACAAGAGACCCAGTACTTC. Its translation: CASSPPTSQETQYF.

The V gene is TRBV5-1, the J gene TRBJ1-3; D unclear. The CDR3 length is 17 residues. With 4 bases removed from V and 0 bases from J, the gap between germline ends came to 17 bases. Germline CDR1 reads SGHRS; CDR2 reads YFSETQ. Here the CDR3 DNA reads TGCGCCAGCAGCCGGACGGGAGGGAGGGACTCTGGAAACACCATATATTTT. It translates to CASSRTGGRDSGNTIYF.

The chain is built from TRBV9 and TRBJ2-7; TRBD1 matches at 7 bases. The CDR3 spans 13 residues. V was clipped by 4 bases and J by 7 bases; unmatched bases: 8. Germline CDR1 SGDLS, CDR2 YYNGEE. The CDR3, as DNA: TGTGCCAGCAGCCCCCGGGACAGTGGAGAGCAGTACTTC. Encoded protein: CASSPRDSGEQYF.

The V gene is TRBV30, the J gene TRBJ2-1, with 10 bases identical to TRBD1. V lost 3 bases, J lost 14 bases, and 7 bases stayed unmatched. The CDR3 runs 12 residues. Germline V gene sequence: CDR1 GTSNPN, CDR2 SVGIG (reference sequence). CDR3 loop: CAWRGQGWFEFF. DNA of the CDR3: TGTGCCTGGAGGGGACAGGGGTGGTTCGAGTTCTTC.

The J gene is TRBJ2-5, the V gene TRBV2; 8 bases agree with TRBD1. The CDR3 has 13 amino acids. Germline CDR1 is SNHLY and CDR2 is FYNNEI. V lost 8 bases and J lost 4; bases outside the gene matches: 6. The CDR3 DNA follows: TGTGCCAGCGGACAGGGAGGTCGAGAGACCCAGTACTTC. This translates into CASGQGGRETQYF.

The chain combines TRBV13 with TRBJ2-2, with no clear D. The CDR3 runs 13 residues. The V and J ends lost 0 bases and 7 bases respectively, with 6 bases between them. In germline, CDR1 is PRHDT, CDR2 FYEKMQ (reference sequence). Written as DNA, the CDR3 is TGTGCCAGCAGCTTAGGCCCGTACGGGGAGCTGTTTTTT. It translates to CASSLGPYGELFF. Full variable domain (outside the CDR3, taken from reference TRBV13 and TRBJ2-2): AAGVIQSPRHLIKEKRETATLKCYPIPRHDTVYWYQQGPGQDPQFLISFYEKMQSDKGSIPDRFSAQQFSDYHSELNMSSLELGDSALYFCASSLGPYGELFFGEGSRLTVL.

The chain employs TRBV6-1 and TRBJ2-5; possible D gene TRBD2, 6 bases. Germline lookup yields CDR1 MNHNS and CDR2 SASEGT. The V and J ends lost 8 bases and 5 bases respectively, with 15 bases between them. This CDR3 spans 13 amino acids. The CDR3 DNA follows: TGTGCCAGCCGACTTGGCGGGACGGAGACCCAGTACTTC. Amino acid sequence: CASRLGGTETQYF.

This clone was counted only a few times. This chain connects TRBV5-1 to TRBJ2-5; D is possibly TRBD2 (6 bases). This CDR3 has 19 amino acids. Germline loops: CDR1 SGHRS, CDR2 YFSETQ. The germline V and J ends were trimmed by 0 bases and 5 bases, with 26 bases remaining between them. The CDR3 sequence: CASSLALRAGSGLSETQYF. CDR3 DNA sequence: TGCGCCAGCAGCTTGGCCTTGAGAGCCGGGAGCGGTTTATCGGAGACCCAGTACTTC.

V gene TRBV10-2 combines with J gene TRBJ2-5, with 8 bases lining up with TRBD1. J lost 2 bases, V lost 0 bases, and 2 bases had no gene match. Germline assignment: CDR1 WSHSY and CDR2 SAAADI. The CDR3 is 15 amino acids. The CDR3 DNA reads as TGCGCCAGCAGTGAGTCGAGGACAGGGCAAGAGACCCAGTACTTC. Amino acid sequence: CASSESRTGQETQYF.

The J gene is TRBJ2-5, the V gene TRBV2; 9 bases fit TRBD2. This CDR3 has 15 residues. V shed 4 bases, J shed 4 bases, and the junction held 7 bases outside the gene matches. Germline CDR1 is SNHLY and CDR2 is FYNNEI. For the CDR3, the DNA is TGTGCCAGCAGTGGAGGCGGGGGGGCTGGAGAGACCCAGTACTTC. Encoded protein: CASSGGGGAGETQYF.

The CDR3 DNA is TGTGCCTGGAGGTCACAGGGCCTCTACGAGCAGTACTTC. Translating gives CAWRSQGLYEQYF. The J gene is TRBJ2-7, the V gene TRBV30; TRBD1 is a possible D gene (6 bases). The CDR3 extends over 13 amino acids. Trimming pared 3 bases from V and 3 bases from J, leaving 12 bases between. The germline CDR1 and CDR2 sequences are GTSNPN and SVGIG (reference sequence).

The CDR3 region is CASSSIQETQYF. The DNA for the CDR3 is TGTGCCAGCAGCTCCATTCAAGAGACCCAGTACTTC. The chain recombines TRBV5-4 with TRBJ2-5; D gene uncertain. V lost 3 bases to trimming and J lost 2 bases, with 5 bases between them. CDR3 length equals 12 residues. The germline V gene has CDR1 SGHNT and CDR2 YYREEE (reference sequence).

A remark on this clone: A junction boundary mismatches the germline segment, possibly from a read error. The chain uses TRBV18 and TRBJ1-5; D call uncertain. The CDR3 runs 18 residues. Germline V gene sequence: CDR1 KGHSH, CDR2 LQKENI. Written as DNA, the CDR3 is TGTGCCAGCTCACCTGAAGTGGCCAGCTCTTATAGCAATCAGCCCCAGAATTTT. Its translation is CASSPEVASSYSNQPQNF.

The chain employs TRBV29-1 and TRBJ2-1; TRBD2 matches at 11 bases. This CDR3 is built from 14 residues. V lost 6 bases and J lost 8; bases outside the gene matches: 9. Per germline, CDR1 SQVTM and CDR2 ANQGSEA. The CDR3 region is CSVGTSGSGHEQFF. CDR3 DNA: TGCAGCGTAGGTACTAGCGGGAGTGGGCATGAGCAGTTCTTC.

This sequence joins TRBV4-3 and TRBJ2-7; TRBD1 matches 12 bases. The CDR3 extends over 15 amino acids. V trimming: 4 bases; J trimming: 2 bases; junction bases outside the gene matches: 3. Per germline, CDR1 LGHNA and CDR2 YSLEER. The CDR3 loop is CASSPGTGGAYEQYF. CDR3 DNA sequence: TGCGCCAGCAGCCCCGGGACAGGGGGCGCCTACGAGCAGTACTTC.

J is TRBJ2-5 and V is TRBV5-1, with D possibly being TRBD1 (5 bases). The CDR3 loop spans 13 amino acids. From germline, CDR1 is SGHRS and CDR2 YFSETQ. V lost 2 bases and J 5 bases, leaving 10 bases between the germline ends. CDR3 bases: TGCGCCAGCAGCTTTACAGGCGAGGAGACCCAGTACTTC. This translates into CASSFTGEETQYF.

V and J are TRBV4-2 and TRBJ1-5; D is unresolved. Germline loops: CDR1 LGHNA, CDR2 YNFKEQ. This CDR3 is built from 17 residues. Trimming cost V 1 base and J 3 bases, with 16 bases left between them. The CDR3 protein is CASSQVEGGIFNQPQHF. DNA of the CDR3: TGTGCCAGCAGCCAAGTAGAGGGAGGGATATTCAATCAGCCCCAGCATTTT.